Below, one T cell receptor (beta chain) is given with its context. What it recognizes is unknown. This CDR3 has 16 residues. The V gene lost 2 bases and the J gene lost 5 bases, with 16 bases spanning the gap. The data originate from a study of CD8 T cells in ankylosing spondylitis. Points from the study as a whole: Blood from ankylosing spondylitis patients appeared to carry a characteristic roughly 8-variant TCR beta motif. Some motif variants were previously reported in reactive arthritis synovial fluid and blood. Matched ankylosing spondylitis synovial fluid reportedly contained a significantly enriched population of disease-linked clones.

Each TCR beta library was made by quantitative 5'-RACE that incorporated molecular barcodes. MiXCR, run by TCRdb on the 5' RACE reads, gives a single entry per CDR3 protein. This table holds some 46,000 distinct CDR3 sequences, about 10% found once. V gene TRBV12-3 or TRBV12-4 combines with J gene TRBJ1-5; possibly TRBD1 for D (6 bases). Sequencing was done on a sample of blood, either unsorted or a sorted T cell fraction (not recorded which). This receptor was taken from a male donor with ankylosing spondylitis or in good health (not recorded which). CDR3 protein: CASSLPSPQGDQPQHF. The CDR3 DNA is TGTGCCAGCAGTTTACCCTCACCACAGGGAGATCAGCCCCAGCATTTT.